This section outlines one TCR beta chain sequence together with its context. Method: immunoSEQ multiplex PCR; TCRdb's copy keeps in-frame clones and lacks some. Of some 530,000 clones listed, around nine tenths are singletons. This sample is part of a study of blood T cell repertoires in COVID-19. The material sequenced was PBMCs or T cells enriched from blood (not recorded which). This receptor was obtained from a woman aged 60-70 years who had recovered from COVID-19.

The CDR3 is CATSDSTTDTQYF. The CDR3 DNA is TGTGCCACCAGTGATTCTACCACAGATACGCAGTATTTT. V gene TRBV24-1 combines with J gene TRBJ2-3; no clear D. The CDR3 has 13 residues. Germline assignment: CDR1 KGHDR and CDR2 SFDVKD. With 2 bases removed from V and 2 bases from J, the gap between germline ends came to 4 bases.